This is a list of T cell receptor beta chains from one sample in a study of regulatory T cells in long-lasting Graves disease. TCRdb re-derived calls from the multiplex PCR reads in MiXCR, one entry per CDR3 protein. The table records around 450,000 distinct CDR3 sequences, roughly a fifth of them present only once. Sequenced material: peripheral blood mononuclear cells (PBMCs), taken when the disease was refractory, from a patient treated with antithyroid drugs. The receptors were sampled from a female donor with Graves disease. Each CDR3 is given without its conserved first and last residue. D genes are given only for firm matches.

j_call | v_call | d_call | cdr3_aa
TRBJ2-5 | TRBV20-1 | NA | SARDARGQYPPLETQY
TRBJ1-1 | TRBV29-1 | NA | SVQGSEENTEAF
TRBJ2-7 | TRBV20-1 | TRBD2 | SARVPSGRRGSYEQY
TRBJ1-5 | TRBV7-2 | NA | ASSSAGISNQPQH
TRBJ1-1 | TRBV6-5 | TRBD1 | ASSSAGQGDTEAF
TRBJ2-7 | TRBV6-1 | TRBD1 | ASSEDRASSYEQY
TRBJ2-1 | TRBV2 | NA | ASSESGLLYNEQF
TRBJ1-1 | TRBV11-2 | NA | ASSSDQLGGQAF
TRBJ2-3 | TRBV24-1 | TRBD2 | ATSDPGLAGGGDTQY
TRBJ1-1 | TRBV19 | NA | ASSPPGTLKGDTEAF
TRBJ1-2 | TRBV29-1 | NA | SVAVGTGDGYT
TRBJ1-6 | TRBV5-6 | NA | ASSLDRGNSPLH
TRBJ1-4 | TRBV2 | NA | ASSKTPGHPNEKLF
TRBJ2-5 | TRBV28 | NA | ASRAEETQY
TRBJ2-6 | TRBV5-1 | NA | ASSLGASTGANVLT
TRBJ2-5 | TRBV20-1 | NA | SVRHPGAQETQY
TRBJ1-5 | TRBV4-1 | NA | ASSQGANPTGQPQH